The 15 T cell receptor beta chains below come from one sample, sequenced in a study of T cells in Graves' hyperthyroidism and ophthalmopathy. Amplification targeted TCR beta CDR3 regions from RNA transcripts. Researchers ran a first-round RT-PCR on the TCR CDR3 using the HTBI primer set. TCRdb redid the calling of the multiplex PCR reads with MiXCR, one entry per CDR3 protein. The table records fewer than 350,000 distinct CDR3 sequences, about 21% of them present only once. The sequenced sample was blood. The receptor source for this set is a woman aged 50 to 65 with Graves' hyperthyroidism.

This clonotype came up many times. The chain uses TRBV2 and TRBJ2-4; 8 bases map to TRBD1. V was clipped by 7 bases and J by 0 bases; unmatched bases: 11. This CDR3 has 17 amino acids. Germline V lookup: CDR1 SNHLY, CDR2 FYNNEI. CDR3 in amino acids: CASTRQGRVLAKNIQYF. The CDR3 nucleotides are TGTGCCAGCACCCGACAGGGGCGGGTTCTAGCCAAAAACATTCAGTACTTC.

This clonotype was observed a handful of times. The chain combines TRBV12-3 or TRBV12-4 with TRBJ2-4, with D possibly being TRBD2 (6 bases). V lost 7 bases, J lost 0 bases, and 16 bases lay in between. The CDR3 spans 16 residues. The CDR3 spells CASTVGSGVAKNIQYF. The CDR3 DNA sequence: TGTGCCAGCACGGTCGGTAGCGGTGTAGCCAAAAACATTCAGTACTTC.

This clonotype was seen repeatedly, ten times or more. The chain uses TRBV30 and TRBJ1-1, with D unclear. The germline V gene encodes CDR1 GTSNPN and CDR2 SVGIG (reference sequence). This CDR3 region has 11 residues. The germline V and J ends were trimmed by 4 bases and 11 bases, with 14 bases remaining between them. The CDR3 DNA is TGTGCCTGGAAAAAAGGAGGATGGGCTTTCTTT. Its translation is CAWKKGGWAFF. The full variable domain, its missing parts supplied by reference TRBV30 and TRBJ1-1, is SQTIHQWPATLVQPVGSPLSLECTVEGTSNPNLYWYRQAAGRGLQLLFYSVGIGQISSEVPQNLSASRPQDRQFILSSKKLLLSDSGFYLCAWKKGGWAFFGQGTRLTVV.

V usage is TRBV2 and J usage is TRBJ2-2; D is perhaps TRBD1 (5 bases). Germline V gene sequence: CDR1 SNHLY, CDR2 FYNNEI. This CDR3 is 16 amino acids long. V was cut by 6 bases and J by 1 base, with 15 bases left in between. As DNA, the CDR3 is TGTGCCAGCAGATTACCTCCAGGACAGAACACCGGGGAGCTGTTTTTT. Protein product: CASRLPPGQNTGELFF.

This clonotype has ten or more counts. The chain links TRBV5-1 to TRBJ2-2; D is unclear. Per germline, CDR1 SGHRS and CDR2 YFSETQ. Trimming left V 5 bases short and J 2 bases short, with 7 bases between. CDR3 length equals 13 residues. CDR3 region: CASRTSNTGELFF. The CDR3 bases are TGCGCCAGCAGGACAAGCAACACCGGGGAGCTGTTTTTT.

This clonotype appeared many times. The chain joins TRBV7-2 to TRBJ2-1; TRBD2 matches 9 bases. Germline-derived CDR1 and CDR2 are SGHTA and FQGNSA. Trimming removed 3 bases from V and 7 bases from J; junction bases left unmatched: 4. CDR3 length: 14 amino acids. This CDR3 is CASSFGGRANEQFF. CDR3 DNA: TGTGCCAGCAGCTTCGGCGGGAGGGCAAATGAGCAGTTCTTC.

As for this clonotype: A much more abundant neighbour one base away suggests this may be a read error. CDR3 amino acids: CASSLSGTRYGQYF. CDR3 DNA sequence: TGTGCCAGCAGTTTGTCCGGGACAAGGTACGGGCAGTACTTC. The genes are TRBV28 and TRBJ2-7; D is perhaps TRBD1 (6 bases). The V gene's germline CDR1 is MDHEN and CDR2 SYDVKM. This CDR3 has 14 residues. Full variable domain (missing parts from reference TRBV28 and TRBJ2-7): DVKVTQSSRYLVKRTGEKVFLECVQDMDHENMFWYRQDPGLGLRLIYFSYDVKMKEKGDIPEGYSVSREKKERFSLILESASTNQTSMYLCASSLSGTRYGQYFGPGTRLTVT.

The genes are TRBV4-1 and TRBJ1-2; no definite D call. V lost 4 bases and J lost 0, with 15 bases in between. The CDR3 extends over 16 amino acids. Looked up from germline, CDR1 is MGHRA and CDR2 is YSYEKL. CDR3 sequence reads: CASSPPTGISNYGYTF. The CDR3 DNA reads TGCGCCAGCAGCCCGCCGACCGGAATATCTAACTATGGCTACACCTTC.

The chain couples TRBV4-1 to TRBJ1-2; D might be TRBD1 (5 bases). The CDR3 runs to 14 residues. V was cut by 0 bases and J by 1 base, with 6 bases left in between. CDR1 and CDR2 (germline): MGHRA, YSYEKL. This chain's CDR3 is CASSQETVNYGYTF. The DNA of the CDR3 is TGCGCCAGCAGCCAAGAGACAGTTAACTATGGCTACACCTTC.

This clonotype came up a few times. The CDR3 sequence is CAWSELRGSHSNQPQHF. As DNA, the CDR3 is TGTGCCTGGAGTGAGTTAAGGGGTTCACATAGCAATCAGCCCCAGCATTTT. The rearrangement uses TRBV30 and TRBJ1-5, with a tentative D call TRBD1 (5 bases). Germline V gene sequence: CDR1 GTSNPN, CDR2 SVGIG (reference sequence). The CDR3 loop spans 17 amino acids. The V gene lost 1 base and the J gene lost 0 bases, with 16 bases spanning the gap.

This chain links TRBV20-1 with TRBJ2-2; the D is unclear. Germline-derived CDR1 and CDR2 are DFQATT and SNEGSKA (reference sequence). Trimming pared 3 bases from V and 6 bases from J, leaving 11 bases between. CDR3 length: 13 amino acids. The CDR3 bases are TGCAGTGCTAGTTGCTCGGTGGCCGGGGAGCTGTTTTTT. Translating it yields CSASCSVAGELFF.

This clonotype was seen many times. This chain joins TRBV5-1 and TRBJ2-1; 15 bases are a match to TRBD2. Germline CDR1 reads SGHRS; CDR2 reads YFSETQ. The CDR3 is 16 residues long. V shed 3 bases and J 7 bases; nucleotides not matched to a gene: 5. The CDR3 here is CASSSNGLAGGNEQFF. CDR3 nucleotide sequence: TGCGCCAGCAGCTCAAACGGACTAGCGGGAGGGAATGAGCAGTTCTTC.

This clonotype showed up just a few times. V is TRBV28 and J is TRBJ2-3; D unclear. V was cut by 3 bases and J by 0 bases, with 10 bases left in between. The germline V gene encodes CDR1 MDHEN and CDR2 SYDVKM. This CDR3 is 15 amino acids long. Here the CDR3 DNA reads TGTGCCAGCAGTTTTACCAGAATTAGCACAGATACGCAGTATTTT. It is translated as CASSFTRISTDTQYF.

This clonotype has just a few counts. The chain combines TRBV15 with TRBJ2-1, with TRBD1 matching 8 bases. Germline loops: CDR1 LNHNV, CDR2 YYDKDF (reference sequence). The CDR3 is 13 amino acids. With 3 bases clipped from V and 7 bases from J, the junction kept 2 bases outside the gene matches. As DNA, the CDR3 is TGTGCCACCAGCAGGGGGGACAGGAATGAGCAGTTCTTC. Translating gives CATSRGDRNEQFF. The complete variable domain, with remaining parts taken from reference TRBV15 and TRBJ2-1, reads DAMVIQNPRYQVTQFGKPVTLSCSQTLNHNVMYWYQQKSSQAPKLLFHYYDKDFNNEADTPDNFQSRRPNTSFCFLDIRSPGLGDTAMYLCATSRGDRNEQFFGPGTRLTVL.

This rearrangement joins TRBV5-1 to TRBJ2-3; a possible D gene is TRBD2 (6 bases). The CDR3 has 14 residues. The V gene lost 0 bases and the J gene lost 4 bases, with 9 bases spanning the gap. Looked up from germline, CDR1 is SGHRS and CDR2 is YFSETQ. The CDR3: CASSLETRSDTQYF. DNA for the CDR3: TGCGCCAGCAGCTTGGAGACTAGATCAGATACGCAGTATTTT.